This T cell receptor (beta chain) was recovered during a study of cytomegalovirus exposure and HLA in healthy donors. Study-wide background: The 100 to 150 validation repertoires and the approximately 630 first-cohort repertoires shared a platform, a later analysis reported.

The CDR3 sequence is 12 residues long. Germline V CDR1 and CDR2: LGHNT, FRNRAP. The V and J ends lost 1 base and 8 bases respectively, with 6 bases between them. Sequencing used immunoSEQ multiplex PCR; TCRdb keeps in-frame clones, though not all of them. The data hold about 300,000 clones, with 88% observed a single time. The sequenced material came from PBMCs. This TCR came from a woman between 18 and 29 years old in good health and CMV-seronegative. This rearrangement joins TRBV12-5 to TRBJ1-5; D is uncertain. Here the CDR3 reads CASGLDSKPQHF. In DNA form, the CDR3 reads TGTGCTAGTGGTTTGGATAGCAAGCCCCAGCATTTT. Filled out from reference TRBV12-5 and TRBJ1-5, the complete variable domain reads DARVTQTPRHKVTEMGQEVTMRCQPILGHNTVFWYRQTMMQGLELLAYFRNRAPLDDSGMPKDRFSAEMPDATLATLKIQPSEPRDSAVYFCASGLDSKPQHFGDGTRLSIL.